This T cell receptor (beta chain) was sequenced in a study of PD-1 blockade in mismatch repair-deficient tumors. Overall study context: Patients had 12 mismatch repair-deficient cancer types, all previously treated and progressing. Study conclusions and caveats: After pembrolizumab, tumor-resident clones rose rapidly, then generally contracted before radiologic responses.

For this clone: Its antigen is unidentified.

CDR3 length equals 13 residues. The repertoire was sequenced with immunoSEQ multiplex PCR; TCRdb's copy has only in-frame clones and lacks some. The data contain 20,000 to 30,000 clones, roughly 80% of them singletons. PCR or immunohistochemistry showed mismatch repair deficiency in every enrolled patient. TCR sequencing covered a few patients who responded to pembrolizumab. Sequenced material: PBMCs, taken before pembrolizumab treatment. The chain recombines TRBV21-1 with TRBJ1-2; TRBD1 reflects the table's D call only, with no check against the DNA. TRBV21-1 is listed as a pseudogene. The receptor comes from an adult with mismatch repair-deficient cancer. The CDR3 loop is CASSMQGLWGYTF. The DNA for the CDR3 is TGTGCCAGCAGCATGCAGGGGCTCTGGGGCTACACCTTC.